Listed below are T cell receptor beta chains from one sample, sequenced in a study of OX40 agonist ivuxolimab in advanced cancers. The protocol was immunoSEQ multiplex PCR, while the TCRdb copy is restricted to in-frame clones and leaves out a portion. The sample shows about 64,000 clones, nearly 90% of them seen only once. Sequenced here: CD4+ or CD8+ T cells sorted from blood, sampled in a trial of the OX40 agonist ivuxolimab. Source of these receptors: an adult with an advanced solid tumor such as melanoma, head and neck, liver or kidney cancer. The CDR3 runs from the conserved cysteine through the conserved F or W. The order of the fields is V gene, D gene, J gene, CDR3 length, clone size, CDR3 DNA, CDR3 protein. D genes are given only for firm matches. Clone size is stated in some rows and not others, as once, few, many or a class when expanded.

V gene: TRBV9; D gene: .; J gene: TRBJ2-1; CDR3 length: 15; clone size: .; CDR3 DNA: TGTGCCAGCAGCGTCCGGGATATCTCCTACAATGAGCAGTTCTTC; CDR3 protein: CASSVRDISYNEQFF
V gene: TRBV28; D gene: TRBD2; J gene: TRBJ2-1; CDR3 length: 16; clone size: .; CDR3 DNA: TGTGCCAGCAGTCCTACTAGCGGGAGGGGTCGCAATGAGCAGTTCTTC; CDR3 protein: CASSPTSGRGRNEQFF
V gene: TRBV6-1; D gene: .; J gene: TRBJ2-7; CDR3 length: 12; clone size: .; CDR3 DNA: TGTGCCAGCAGTCTGGGGTCCTACGAGCAGTACTTC; CDR3 protein: CASSLGSYEQYF
V gene: TRBV12-5; D gene: .; J gene: TRBJ2-1; CDR3 length: 14; clone size: .; CDR3 DNA: TGTGCTAGTGGTTTGGAACAGTCCTACAATGAGCAGTTCTTC; CDR3 protein: CASGLEQSYNEQFF
V gene: TRBV9; D gene: TRBD2; J gene: TRBJ2-1; CDR3 length: 15; clone size: .; CDR3 DNA: TGTGCCAGCAGCGTAGCGGGAGGGCTCAACAATGAGCAGTTCTTC; CDR3 protein: CASSVAGGLNNEQFF
V gene: TRBV27; D gene: TRBD2; J gene: TRBJ2-3; CDR3 length: 20; clone size: .; CDR3 DNA: TGTGCCAGCAGTTTCAAACCCCCGGGACTAGCGGGAGGAGCCCTAGATACGCAGTATTTT; CDR3 protein: CASSFKPPGLAGGALDTQYF
V gene: TRBV5-4; D gene: TRBD1; J gene: TRBJ2-7; CDR3 length: 16; clone size: .; CDR3 DNA: TGTGCCAGCAGTCCCCGAGGTGGACAGGGACAGTACGAGCAGTACTTC; CDR3 protein: CASSPRGGQGQYEQYF
V gene: TRBV6-1; D gene: .; J gene: TRBJ2-7; CDR3 length: 14; clone size: .; CDR3 DNA: TGTGCCAGCAGCCTTACGTCCTGGTCCTACGAGCAGTACTTC; CDR3 protein: CASSLTSWSYEQYF
V gene: TRBV7-9; D gene: .; J gene: TRBJ2-7; CDR3 length: 14; clone size: once; CDR3 DNA: TGTGCCAGCAGCTTAGTTGGCCAATCCTACGAGCAGTACTTC; CDR3 protein: CASSLVGQSYEQYF
V gene: TRBV10-3; D gene: .; J gene: TRBJ1-1; CDR3 length: 12; clone size: .; CDR3 DNA: TGTGCCATCAGCCGGGTGAACACTGAAGCTTTCTTT; CDR3 protein: CAISRVNTEAFF
V gene: TRBV19; D gene: .; J gene: TRBJ2-7; CDR3 length: 13; clone size: .; CDR3 DNA: TGTGCCAGTAGCCTCCGGACAGCCTACGAGCAGTACTTC; CDR3 protein: CASSLRTAYEQYF
V gene: TRBV18; D gene: .; J gene: TRBJ1-1; CDR3 length: 14; clone size: .; CDR3 DNA: TGTGCCAGCTCACCGAGGCAGGACACCACTGAAGCTTTCTTT; CDR3 protein: CASSPRQDTTEAFF
V gene: TRBV5-1; D gene: TRBD2; J gene: TRBJ2-3; CDR3 length: 16; clone size: once; CDR3 DNA: TGCGCCAGCAGCCCCGAGGTGGCGGGGGGTACAGATACGCAGTATTTT; CDR3 protein: CASSPEVAGGTDTQYF
V gene: TRBV5-1; D gene: TRBD2; J gene: TRBJ2-1; CDR3 length: 15; clone size: .; CDR3 DNA: TGCGCCAGCAGCCCGGGACTAGCGGGACCCAATGAGCAGTTCTTC; CDR3 protein: CASSPGLAGPNEQFF
V gene: TRBV6-6; D gene: TRBD1; J gene: TRBJ2-5; CDR3 length: 15; clone size: .; CDR3 DNA: TGTGCCAGCAGTCCGGCCGGGACAGGGGCAGAGACCCAGTACTTC; CDR3 protein: CASSPAGTGAETQYF
V gene: TRBV19; D gene: .; J gene: TRBJ2-7; CDR3 length: 15; clone size: .; CDR3 DNA: TGTGCCAGTAGTATAGGAGGGGGGACCTCCTACGAGCAGTACTTC; CDR3 protein: CASSIGGGTSYEQYF
V gene: TRBV30; D gene: .; J gene: TRBJ2-3; CDR3 length: 16; clone size: once; CDR3 DNA: TGTGCCTGGAGTGTAGGGACATCGCCGAGCACAGATACGCAGTATTTT; CDR3 protein: CAWSVGTSPSTDTQYF
V gene: TRBV5-1; D gene: .; J gene: TRBJ2-5; CDR3 length: 17; clone size: .; CDR3 DNA: TGCGCCAGCAGTCGTCGTTCTTCCGGGACATTACAAGAGACCCAGTACTTC; CDR3 protein: CASSRRSSGTLQETQYF
V gene: TRBV11-2; D gene: TRBD1; J gene: TRBJ2-3; CDR3 length: 16; clone size: .; CDR3 DNA: TGTGCCAGCAGCGCCTGGGACAGGGCCCCCACAGATACGCAGTATTTT; CDR3 protein: CASSAWDRAPTDTQYF
V gene: TRBV19; D gene: TRBD2; J gene: TRBJ2-2; CDR3 length: 16; clone size: .; CDR3 DNA: TGTGCCAGTAAAGGGGGTAGCGGGAGTGGCACCGGGGAGCTGTTTTTT; CDR3 protein: CASKGGSGSGTGELFF
V gene: TRBV5-4; D gene: .; J gene: TRBJ1-3; CDR3 length: 15; clone size: .; CDR3 DNA: TGTGCCAGCAGCTTGGGGGCCGGGTCTGGAAACACCATATATTTT; CDR3 protein: CASSLGAGSGNTIYF
V gene: TRBV19; D gene: TRBD1; J gene: TRBJ2-7; CDR3 length: 13; clone size: .; CDR3 DNA: TGTGCCAGTAGTATGTGGACAGGGGGGGAGCAGTACTTC; CDR3 protein: CASSMWTGGEQYF
V gene: TRBV15; D gene: .; J gene: TRBJ1-3; CDR3 length: 15; clone size: .; CDR3 DNA: TGTGCCACCAGCAGAGCGAGGGGCATGGGGAACACCATATATTTT; CDR3 protein: CATSRARGMGNTIYF
V gene: TRBV7-2; D gene: TRBD2; J gene: TRBJ2-1; CDR3 length: 16; clone size: once; CDR3 DNA: TGTGCCAGCAACCTAGCGGGAGGGCCCGTTAAGAATGAGCAGTTCTTC; CDR3 protein: CASNLAGGPVKNEQFF
V gene: TRBV15; D gene: .; J gene: TRBJ2-2; CDR3 length: 12; clone size: .; CDR3 DNA: TGTGCCACCGCCGAGAACACCGGGGAGCTGTTTTTT; CDR3 protein: CATAENTGELFF
V gene: TRBV14; D gene: .; J gene: TRBJ2-4; CDR3 length: 16; clone size: .; CDR3 DNA: TGTGCCAGCAGCCAAGATGGGAGGCTAGCCAAAAACATTCAGTACTTC; CDR3 protein: CASSQDGRLAKNIQYF
V gene: TRBV7-2; D gene: TRBD1; J gene: TRBJ1-1; CDR3 length: 14; clone size: .; CDR3 DNA: TGTGCCAGCAGCTTCGCAGGGGGGAATACTGAAGCTTTCTTT; CDR3 protein: CASSFAGGNTEAFF
V gene: TRBV18; D gene: .; J gene: TRBJ2-2; CDR3 length: 13; clone size: .; CDR3 DNA: TGTGCCAGCTCCCCAGGGTACGCCGGGGAGCTGTTTTTT; CDR3 protein: CASSPGYAGELFF
V gene: TRBV30; D gene: TRBD1; J gene: TRBJ1-3; CDR3 length: 17; clone size: .; CDR3 DNA: TGTGCCTGGATAGACCGGGACAGGGGTTTCGTTGGAAACACCATATATTTT; CDR3 protein: CAWIDRDRGFVGNTIYF